What follows describes a single T cell receptor beta chain. This sample is drawn from a study of T cell changes during pregnancy in multiple sclerosis. Measured with immunoSEQ multiplex PCR; TCRdb has only the in-frame clones, and not every one. The sample includes approximately 94,000 clones, roughly 90% of them seen just once. CDR3 length equals 18 residues. CDR1 is SGHRS and CDR2 is YFSETQ in the germline V gene. V shed 0 bases and J 1 base; nucleotides not matched to a gene: 8. The sequence came from a female donor with multiple sclerosis, enrolled in a pregnancy study. The chain recombines TRBV5-1 with TRBJ2-7; 12 bases match TRBD2. Sequences were derived from peripheral blood, sampled after pregnancy. This CDR3 is CASSLVALAGGKSYEQYF. The CDR3, as DNA: TGCGCCAGCAGCTTGGTTGCACTAGCGGGAGGAAAATCCTACGAGCAGTACTTC.